A selection of T cell receptor beta chains follows, all from one sample in a study of regulatory T cells in long-lasting Graves disease. TCRdb reprocessed the multiplex PCR reads via MiXCR and lists one record per CDR3 protein. The data show 350,000 to 500,000 distinct CDR3 sequences, about a sixth seen once. These data were also reused for a study on T cells in Graves' hyperthyroidism and ophthalmopathy.

Source: peripheral blood mononuclear cells (PBMCs), taken at new diagnosis, from a patient treated with antithyroid drugs. These receptors were collected from a woman between 25 and 40 years old with Graves disease. Each CDR3 is given with its conserved first and last residue. A D gene is named only where the DNA matches it firmly. Clone sizes are given selectively: once, few, many, or a class where the clone is expanded.

V gene	J gene	CDR3 length	D gene	clone size	CDR3 DNA	CDR3 protein
TRBV28	TRBJ1-5	16	NA	few	TGTGCCAGCAGTTTCGCCAGGTTTGCTAGCAATCAGCCCCAGCATTTT	CASSFARFASNQPQHF
TRBV9	TRBJ2-5	12	NA	NA	TGTGCCAGCAGCGTTACAGGGGAGACCCAGTACTTC	CASSVTGETQYF
TRBV28	TRBJ1-3	16	NA	many	TGTGCCAGCAGCCGGAACCCCCCTGGGGTTGGAAACACCATATATTTT	CASSRNPPGVGNTIYF
TRBV4-1	TRBJ2-6	18	NA	NA	TGCGCCAGCAGCCAAGGGACTTCGCCGAACTCTGGGGCCAACGTCCTGACTTTC	CASSQGTSPNSGANVLTF
TRBV10-3	TRBJ2-1	16	TRBD2	NA	TGTGCCACAACACGTCTAGCGGGTGAAGGCTACAATGAGCAGTTCTTC	CATTRLAGEGYNEQFF
TRBV5-1	TRBJ2-1	15	NA	NA	TGCGCCAGCAGCGAGGAGACTAACGGGCGGCATGAGCAGTTCTTC	CASSEETNGRHEQFF
TRBV6-1	TRBJ2-5	12	NA	few	TGTGCCAGCAGGTGGGGCCGGGAGACCCAGTACTTC	CASRWGRETQYF
TRBV6-1	TRBJ2-3	16	TRBD2	many	TGTGCCAGCACCACGCTCTCAGGACTAGCGGGTGATACGCAGTATTTT	CASTTLSGLAGDTQYF
TRBV28	TRBJ2-7	14	NA	NA	TGTGCCAGCAAGAAGACAGGCCAAGGCTACGAGCAGTACTTC	CASKKTGQGYEQYF
TRBV29-1	TRBJ2-1	13	NA	many	TGCAGACGAACTCTTACCTCCTACAATGAGCAGTTCTTC	CRRTLTSYNEQFF
TRBV7-6	TRBJ2-6	16	NA	many	TGTGCCAGCAGCCCGGGACTTTCCTCTTGGGCCAACGTCCTGACTTTC	CASSPGLSSWANVLTF
TRBV12-3/TRBV12-4	TRBJ1-5	14	NA	many	TGTGCCAGCAGTTTAGGGACAGACAATCAGCCCCAGCATTTT	CASSLGTDNQPQHF
TRBV3-1	TRBJ2-5	15	NA	many	TGTGCCAGCAGCCAACTTAGCGGTCTCCAAGAGACCCAGTACTTC	CASSQLSGLQETQYF
TRBV10-2	TRBJ2-1	12	TRBD2	NA	TGCGCAGGGGCAGGGAGGGGCAATGAGCAGTTCTTC	CAGAGRGNEQFF
TRBV18	TRBJ2-3	14	NA	many	TGTGCCAGCTCACCACCCCTGTCCGGAGATACGCAGTATTTT	CASSPPLSGDTQYF
TRBV6-5	TRBJ2-3	15	TRBD2	many	TGTGCCAGCAGTTACGAAGGACTAGCGGGAGATACGCAGTATTTT	CASSYEGLAGDTQYF
TRBV3-1	TRBJ2-7	16	NA	many	TGTGCCAGCAGCCAAGGGGTAGGGTTCCAAACCTACGAGCAGTACTTC	CASSQGVGFQTYEQYF
TRBV7-2	TRBJ1-5	16	NA	many	TGTGCCAGCAGCCGCGGGGGCGGCACCAGCAATCAGCCCCAGCATTTT	CASSRGGGTSNQPQHF
TRBV6-2/TRBV6-3	TRBJ2-1	15	NA	NA	TGTGCCAGCAGTTACTCGAAGGTCGGGGAGGATGAGCAGTTCTTC	CASSYSKVGEDEQFF
TRBV20-1	TRBJ2-3	15	TRBD2	few	TGCAGTGCGTACCTAGCGGGAGTGCTCACAGATACGCAGTATTTT	CSAYLAGVLTDTQYF
TRBV29-1	TRBJ2-1	13	TRBD1	NA	TGCAGCCTTTCCGGGACAGGGGGCCTTGAGCAGTTCTTC	CSLSGTGGLEQFF
TRBV20-1	TRBJ2-6	19	NA	NA	TGCAGTGCTAAGACGGCGGGTTACAGGTCGCCTACTCATCCCAACGTCCTGACTTTC	CSAKTAGYRSPTHPNVLTF
TRBV6-1	TRBJ2-1	13	TRBD2	many	TGTGCCAGTCGCCCTAGCGGGAACGATGAGCAGTTCTTC	CASRPSGNDEQFF
TRBV19	TRBJ2-3	18	TRBD2	few	TGTGCCAGTAGTTTGGGACTAGCGGGAGGGCCCCACTCGGATACGCAGTATTTT	CASSLGLAGGPHSDTQYF
TRBV11-2	TRBJ1-1	12	NA	many	TGTGCCAGCAGCTTAGGGAGGGACGAAGCTTTCTTT	CASSLGRDEAFF
TRBV5-4	TRBJ2-1	15	NA	few	TGTGCCAGCAGCTTGGAAGCAAGGTCCTACAATGAGCAGTTCTTC	CASSLEARSYNEQFF
TRBV20-1	TRBJ2-7	15	TRBD1	many	TGCAGTGCTCCTAGTCAGGGGGACAGGGTCTACGAGCAGTACTTC	CSAPSQGDRVYEQYF
TRBV11-2	TRBJ1-2	15	NA	NA	TGTGCCAGCAGCTTAGATATGTCGCCCAACTATGGCTACACCTTC	CASSLDMSPNYGYTF
TRBV7-9	TRBJ2-3	16	TRBD2	many	TGTGCCAGCAGCTCAGGGACTAGCGCATCTCCAGATACGCAGTATTTT	CASSSGTSASPDTQYF
TRBV9	TRBJ2-5	15	NA	few	TGTGCCAGCACCACTGGGGGAGGAATCCAAGAGACCCAGTACTTC	CASTTGGGIQETQYF
TRBV20-1	TRBJ1-2	13	TRBD1	many	TGCAGTGCTCGGGACAGTCAAAACTATGGCTACACCTTC	CSARDSQNYGYTF
TRBV6-1	TRBJ2-2	16	NA	few	TGTGCCAGCATTATGAAAGCGGGCTGGGGGTCCGGGGAGCTGTTTTTT	CASIMKAGWGSGELFF
TRBV5-1	TRBJ2-7	15	NA	NA	TGCGCCAGCAGCTTGAACGGAGGGAGGTACTACGAGCAGTACTTC	CASSLNGGRYYEQYF
TRBV7-9	TRBJ2-6	18	NA	NA	TGTGCCAGCAGCTTAAGGCGGCAGACCCTCGCTGGGGCCAACGTCCTGACTTTC	CASSLRRQTLAGANVLTF
TRBV5-6	TRBJ2-5	14	NA	few	TGTGCCAGCAGCTTCCGACCGCGTGGGGAGACCCAGTACTTC	CASSFRPRGETQYF
TRBV7-8	TRBJ1-5	13	NA	few	TGTGCCAGCAGCTTTCTCCCGGAGGGGCCCCAGCATTTT	CASSFLPEGPQHF
TRBV28	TRBJ1-3	17	NA	many	TGTGCCAGCAGTCCGGGTGGACACCCAAACTCTGGAAACACCATATATTTT	CASSPGGHPNSGNTIYF
TRBV18	TRBJ2-3	13	NA	many	TGTGCCAGCTCACCCACAGCCACAGATACGCAGTATTTT	CASSPTATDTQYF
TRBV20-1	TRBJ1-1	13	TRBD1	NA	TGCAGTGGCCAGGGGGCGTGGAACACTGAAGCTTTCTTT	CSGQGAWNTEAFF
TRBV7-6	TRBJ2-2	15	NA	many	TGTGCCAGCAGCTTAGAGGTCGCGAACACCGGGGAGCTGTTTTTT	CASSLEVANTGELFF
TRBV29-1	TRBJ1-5	16	NA	many	TGCAGCGTTGGCCGCCGGGGCAAGGGCGGTACTCAGCCCCAGCATTTT	CSVGRRGKGGTQPQHF
TRBV15	TRBJ2-1	16	NA	many	TGTGCCACCAGCAGAGGGGGTAGCGCAGTACACAATGAGCAGTTCTTC	CATSRGGSAVHNEQFF
TRBV15	TRBJ2-3	15	NA	few	TGTGCCACCAGCAGAGATCTACAGGTGGCAGATACGCAGTATTTT	CATSRDLQVADTQYF
TRBV11-2	TRBJ2-5	14	TRBD2	many	TGTGCCAGCAGCTCACTAGCGGGAAGGGAGACCCAGTACTTC	CASSSLAGRETQYF
TRBV5-1	TRBJ1-2	15	TRBD1	NA	TGCGCCAGCAGCCGGGCAGGGGGCCTCAACTATGGCTACACCTTC	CASSRAGGLNYGYTF
TRBV7-6	TRBJ1-4	15	NA	few	TGTGCCAGCAGTTATTCTGGGGGGGGCCCTGAAAAACTGTTTTTT	CASSYSGGGPEKLFF